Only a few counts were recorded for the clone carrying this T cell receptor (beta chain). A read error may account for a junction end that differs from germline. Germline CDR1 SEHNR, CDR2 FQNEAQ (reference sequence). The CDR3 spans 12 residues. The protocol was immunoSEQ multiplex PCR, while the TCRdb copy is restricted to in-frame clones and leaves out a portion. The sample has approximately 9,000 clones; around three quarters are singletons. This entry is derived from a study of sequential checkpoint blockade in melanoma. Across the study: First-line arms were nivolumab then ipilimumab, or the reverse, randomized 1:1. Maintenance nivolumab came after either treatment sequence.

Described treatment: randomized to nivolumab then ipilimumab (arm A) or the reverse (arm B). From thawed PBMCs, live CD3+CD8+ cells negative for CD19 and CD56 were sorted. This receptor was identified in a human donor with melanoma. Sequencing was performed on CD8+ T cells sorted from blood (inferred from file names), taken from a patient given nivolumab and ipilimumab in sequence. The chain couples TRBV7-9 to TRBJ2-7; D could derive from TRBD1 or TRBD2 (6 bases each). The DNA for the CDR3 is TGTGCCAGCACCTTACAGGGACTCGAGCAGTACTTC. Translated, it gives CASTLQGLEQYF.